These 24 T cell receptor beta chains originate from one sample sequenced in a study of CD4 T cells in relation to SARS-CoV-2 and coronaviruses. Using immunoSEQ multiplex PCR, the repertoire was profiled, and TCRdb retains in-frame clones only, with some absent. Among approximately 17,000 clones listed, 70% to 80% were seen once. Unexposed donor CD4+ T cells date from 2011-2018, before the COVID-19 pandemic. CD4+ T cells were isolated from the cells after roughly 11 days of culture. No antigen is known for these receptors. The sequenced sample was CD4+ T cells from PBMCs, cultured in vitro. The receptors here all came from a human donor in good health.

The rearrangement uses TRBV28 and TRBJ2-1, with TRBD2 matching 12 bases. The germline V gene encodes CDR1 MDHEN and CDR2 SYDVKM. The CDR3 consists of 15 residues. J gave up 9 bases and V 2 bases, and 5 bases lay outside the gene matches. DNA of the CDR3: TGTGCCAGCAGTTTAGACACTAGCGGGAGGATTGAGCAGTTCTTC. Encoded protein: CASSLDTSGRIEQFF.

This chain uses TRBV30 with TRBJ2-2, with 7 bases that match TRBD1. The CDR3 has 15 residues. The ends lost 3 bases at V and 1 base at J; junction bases unmatched: 5. In germline, CDR1 is GTSNPN, CDR2 SVGIG (reference sequence). CDR3 protein: CAWSRGFLNTGELFF. Written as DNA, the CDR3 is TGTGCCTGGAGCAGGGGGTTTTTGAACACCGGGGAGCTGTTTTTT.

This clone was detected only a few times. The chain combines TRBV30 with TRBJ2-2; 8 positions match TRBD1. Trimming at V came to 6 bases and at J to 4 bases, leaving 7 bases not matched to a gene. Germline-derived CDR1 and CDR2 are GTSNPN and SVGIG (reference sequence). The CDR3 has 14 amino acids. Written as DNA, the CDR3 is TGTGCCTGCCTGGGGGACAGGCCCACCGGGGAGCTGTTTTTT. Translated, it gives CACLGDRPTGELFF. Full variable domain (rest looked up from reference TRBV30 and TRBJ2-2): SQTIHQWPATLVQPVGSPLSLECTVEGTSNPNLYWYRQAAGRGLQLLFYSVGIGQISSEVPQNLSASRPQDRQFILSSKKLLLSDSGFYLCACLGDRPTGELFFGEGSRLTVL.

The chain joins TRBV10-3 to TRBJ1-3; tentatively, D is TRBD1 (5 bases). Germline V CDR1 and CDR2: ENHRY, SYGVKD. V was clipped by 7 bases and J by 8 bases, with 18 bases between them. This CDR3 has 14 amino acids. This chain's CDR3 is CAITPGPLIDTIYF. CDR3 DNA sequence: TGTGCCATCACCCCGGGACCATTAATAGACACCATATATTTT.

The V call is TRBV25-1, the J call TRBJ2-1; 13 positions agree with TRBD2. Germline V lookup: CDR1 MGHDK, CDR2 SYGVNS. CDR3 size: 18 residues. V shed 3 bases, J shed 4 bases, and the junction held 9 bases outside the gene matches. This CDR3 is CASSDIGLAGVNYNEQFF. CDR3 bases: TGTGCCAGCAGTGATATAGGACTAGCGGGAGTAAATTACAATGAGCAGTTCTTC.

The chain uses TRBV19 and TRBJ1-6; D perhaps matches TRBD1 (5 bases). Trimming took 3 bases from V and 8 from J, leaving 17 bases between them. CDR1 and CDR2 (germline): LNHDA, SQIVND (reference sequence). CDR3 size: 16 residues. The CDR3 reads CASSIMSHGADSPLHF. In DNA form, the CDR3 reads TGTGCCAGTAGTATCATGAGTCATGGGGCTGATTCACCCCTCCACTTT.

This chain uses TRBV30 with TRBJ1-2; TRBD1 agrees at 8 bases. The CDR3 sequence is 13 residues long. The ends lost 2 bases at V and 8 bases at J; junction bases unmatched: 7. Germline values: CDR1 GTSNPN, CDR2 SVGIG (reference sequence). CDR3 bases: TGTGCCTGGAGTCTTACAGGGGGGCTCGGCTACACCTTC. Its protein product is CAWSLTGGLGYTF.

The rearrangement joins TRBV5-1 to TRBJ2-2; 7 nucleotides agree with TRBD2. V dropped 5 bases and J dropped 4; count of bases not matched to a gene: 8. The CDR3 has 15 amino acids. Germline CDR1 reads SGHRS; CDR2 reads YFSETQ. The CDR3 reads CASRDSLAATGELFF. The CDR3 coding sequence is TGCGCCAGCAGAGATTCCCTAGCGGCCACCGGGGAGCTGTTTTTT.

The J gene is TRBJ2-5, the V gene TRBV5-1, with D possibly TRBD1 on 6 matching bases. Germline loops: CDR1 SGHRS, CDR2 YFSETQ. The CDR3 is made up of 16 amino acids. V gave up 0 bases and J gave up 1 base, with 13 bases separating them. CDR3 DNA: TGCGCCAGCAGCTTGGGGACAGAGGCTGCCCAAGAGACCCAGTACTTC. It is translated as CASSLGTEAAQETQYF.

The V gene is TRBV12-3 or TRBV12-4, the J gene TRBJ1-1, with no clear D. The CDR3 is made up of 12 amino acids. Trimming shortened V by 2 bases and J by 4 bases, and 5 bases separated the two germline ends. CDR3 sequence: CASSLWVTEAFF. CDR3 in DNA: TGTGCCAGCAGTTTATGGGTCACTGAAGCTTTCTTT.

V is TRBV2 and J is TRBJ2-7; 10 bases are a match to TRBD2. Germline V lookup: CDR1 SNHLY, CDR2 FYNNEI. V lost 7 bases to trimming and J lost 5 bases; unmatched junction nucleotides: 8. This CDR3 has 14 residues. The CDR3, as DNA: TGTGCCAGCAACGGTGCTAGCGGGAGCCACGAGCAGTACTTC. Translating it yields CASNGASGSHEQYF.

The chain links TRBV15 to TRBJ2-5; 8 bases agree with TRBD2. The CDR3 contains 16 residues. The J segment lost 5 bases and the V segment lost 1 base, leaving 9 bases of the junction unmatched. CDR1 is LNHNV and CDR2 is YYDKDF in the germline V gene (reference sequence). The CDR3 DNA follows: TGTGCCACCAGCAGAGGGCGAGCGGGAGTCGGTGAGACCCAGTACTTC. Amino acids: CATSRGRAGVGETQYF.

The chain links TRBV6-1 to TRBJ2-5; 10 nucleotides agree with TRBD2. V gave up 4 bases and J gave up 5 bases; unmatched junction bases: 13. Per the germline V gene, CDR1 is MNHNS and CDR2 is SASEGT. The CDR3 consists of 17 residues. DNA for the CDR3: TGTGCCAGCAGTGTACTAGCGGGGACCTTCCGGGCGGAGACCCAGTACTTC. It codes for CASSVLAGTFRAETQYF.

This chain uses TRBV25-1 with TRBJ2-1; a possible D gene is TRBD2 (6 bases). This CDR3 region has 12 residues. Trimming cost V 4 bases and J 12 bases, with 13 bases left between them. Looked up from germline, CDR1 is MGHDK and CDR2 is SYGVNS. The CDR3 spells CASSAHGGGQFF. Here the CDR3 DNA reads TGTGCCAGCAGTGCCCACGGGGGAGGGCAGTTCTTC.

This clone was observed a handful of times. The J gene is TRBJ1-5, the V gene TRBV10-2; TRBD1 agrees at 12 bases. Germline V gene sequence: CDR1 WSHSY, CDR2 SAAADI. The V and J ends lost 4 bases and 6 bases, in that order; junction bases with no gene match: 4. This CDR3 is 15 amino acids long. The CDR3 bases are TGCGCCAGCAGTGCGGGACAGGGGGCGGCTCAGCCCCAGCATTTT. Protein: CASSAGQGAAQPQHF.

The genes are TRBV2 and TRBJ2-4, with 8 bases matching TRBD1. The ends lost 4 bases at V and 0 bases at J; junction bases unmatched: 11. CDR1 and CDR2 (germline): SNHLY, FYNNEI. The CDR3 spans 18 residues. This chain's CDR3 is CASSGGQEFIIAKNIQYF. CDR3 DNA: TGTGCCAGCAGTGGGGGACAGGAATTTATAATAGCCAAAAACATTCAGTACTTC.

The rearrangement links TRBV9 to TRBJ2-5; no firm D call. Germline V gives CDR1 SGDLS, CDR2 YYNGEE. The germline V and J ends were trimmed by 0 bases and 6 bases, with 12 bases remaining between them. The CDR3 contains 14 residues. CDR3 in DNA: TGTGCCAGCAGCGTAGACGCGTCGTGGAAGACCCAGTACTTC. This translates into CASSVDASWKTQYF.

The CDR3 sequence is CASSQTGGGSDEQYF. CDR3 DNA: TGTGCCAGCAGTCAGACAGGGGGGGGGTCCGACGAGCAGTACTTC. The J gene is TRBJ2-7, the V gene TRBV6-5, with 9 bases that match TRBD1. The CDR3 length is 15 residues. J gave up 5 bases and V 5 bases, and 10 bases lay outside the gene matches. The germline V gene has CDR1 MNHEY and CDR2 SVGAGI.

The chain links TRBV18 to TRBJ2-2, with D possibly being TRBD1 or TRBD2 (5 bases each). CDR3 length: 16 amino acids. Germline V gene sequence: CDR1 KGHSH, CDR2 LQKENI. Between the trimmed V and J ends, which lost 3 bases and 0 bases, there was a span of 11 bases. CDR3 in DNA: TGTGCCAGCTCACCCGCCGGGACGACGAACACCGGGGAGCTGTTTTTT. Translation gives CASSPAGTTNTGELFF.

The V gene is TRBV7-9, the J gene TRBJ2-1, with D hard to call. The CDR3 covers 16 residues. In germline, CDR1 is SEHNR, CDR2 FQNEAQ (reference sequence). V was shortened by 5 bases and J by 0 bases, with 14 bases between the two germline ends. The chain's CDR3 is CASSVLPPSSYNEQFF. In nucleotides, the CDR3 is TGTGCCAGCAGCGTACTACCACCCAGCTCCTACAATGAGCAGTTCTTC.

J is TRBJ1-5 and V is TRBV27; a possible D gene is TRBD1 (6 bases). The V end was cut by 9 bases, the J end by 0 bases, with 18 bases between. This CDR3 has 16 amino acids. Germline-derived CDR1 and CDR2 are MNHEY and SMNVEV (reference sequence). CDR3 residues: CARTPTGGYSNQPQHF. DNA of the CDR3: TGTGCCAGAACACCGACAGGAGGCTATAGCAATCAGCCCCAGCATTTT.

This chain joins TRBV27 and TRBJ1-5; D gene uncertain. This CDR3 has 13 amino acids. Germline CDR1 and CDR2: MNHEY and SMNVEV (reference sequence). V was trimmed by 3 bases and J by 7 bases, leaving 10 bases between them. DNA of the CDR3: TGTGCCAGCAGTTTCGACCTATCACAGCCCCAGCATTTT. Translating gives CASSFDLSQPQHF.

The V and J genes are TRBV6-6 and TRBJ2-7; D could derive from TRBD1 or TRBD2 (5 bases each). Deletions cut 6 bases from V and 3 bases from J, with 12 bases between. CDR3 size: 13 residues. Germline CDR1 and CDR2: MNHNY and SVGAGI (reference sequence). CDR3 in DNA: TGTGCCAGCAGCCTCCGGGACGGCTACGAGCAGTACTTC. This codes for CASSLRDGYEQYF.

The V and J genes are TRBV6-5 and TRBJ1-1, with D uncertain. Trimming pared 7 bases from V and 0 bases from J, leaving 9 bases between. The CDR3 runs to 13 residues. Germline loops: CDR1 MNHEY, CDR2 SVGAGI. CDR3: CASKRTMNTEAFF. The CDR3 DNA sequence: TGTGCCAGCAAACGGACTATGAACACTGAAGCTTTCTTT.